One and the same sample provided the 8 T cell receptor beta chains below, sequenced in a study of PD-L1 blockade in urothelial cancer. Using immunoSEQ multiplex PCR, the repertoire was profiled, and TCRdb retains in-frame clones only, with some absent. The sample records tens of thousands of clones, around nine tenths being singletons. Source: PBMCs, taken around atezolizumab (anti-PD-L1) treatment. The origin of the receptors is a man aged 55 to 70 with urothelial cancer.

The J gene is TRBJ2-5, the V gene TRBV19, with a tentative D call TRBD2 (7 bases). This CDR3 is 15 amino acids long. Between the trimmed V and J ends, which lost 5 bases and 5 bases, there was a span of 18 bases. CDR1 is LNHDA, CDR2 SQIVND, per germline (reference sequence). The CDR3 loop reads CASSPMGGARETQYF. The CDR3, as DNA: TGTGCCAGTAGTCCCATGGGGGGGGCGCGGGAGACCCAGTACTTC.

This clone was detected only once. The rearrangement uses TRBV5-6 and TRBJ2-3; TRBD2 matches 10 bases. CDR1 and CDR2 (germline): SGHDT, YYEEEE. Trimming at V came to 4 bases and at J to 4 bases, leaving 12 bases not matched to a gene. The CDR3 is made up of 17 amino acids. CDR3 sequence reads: CASSPTSGGAFADTQYF. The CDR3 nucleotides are TGTGCCAGCAGCCCAACCAGCGGGGGGGCCTTCGCAGATACGCAGTATTTT.

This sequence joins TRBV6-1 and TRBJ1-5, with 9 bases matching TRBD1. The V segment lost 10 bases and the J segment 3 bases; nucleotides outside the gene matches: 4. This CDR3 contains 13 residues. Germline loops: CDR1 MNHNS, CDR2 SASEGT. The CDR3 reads CATGTGSNQPQHF. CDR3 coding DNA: TGTGCCACCGGGACAGGGTCCAATCAGCCCCAGCATTTT.

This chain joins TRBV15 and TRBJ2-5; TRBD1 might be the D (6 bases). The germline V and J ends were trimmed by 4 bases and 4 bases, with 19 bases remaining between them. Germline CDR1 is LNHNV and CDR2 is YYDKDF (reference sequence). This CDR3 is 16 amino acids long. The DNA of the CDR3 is TGTGCCACCAGCAAGACAGGTGGGGGCGGGTCAGAGACCCAGTACTTC. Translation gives CATSKTGGGGSETQYF.

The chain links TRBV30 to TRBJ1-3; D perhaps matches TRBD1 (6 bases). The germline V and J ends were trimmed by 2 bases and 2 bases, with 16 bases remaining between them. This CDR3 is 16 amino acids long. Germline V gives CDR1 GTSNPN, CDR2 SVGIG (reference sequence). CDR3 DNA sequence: TGTGCCTGGAGTCATGTAATAGGGACAACTGGAAACACCATATATTTT. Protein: CAWSHVIGTTGNTIYF.

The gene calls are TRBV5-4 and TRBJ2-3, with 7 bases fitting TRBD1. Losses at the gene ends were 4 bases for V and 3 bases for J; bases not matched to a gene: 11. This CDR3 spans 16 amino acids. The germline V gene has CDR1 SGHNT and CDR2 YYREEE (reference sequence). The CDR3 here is CASSNRQGWGTDTQYF. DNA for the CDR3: TGTGCCAGCAGCAATCGACAGGGATGGGGTACAGATACGCAGTATTTT.

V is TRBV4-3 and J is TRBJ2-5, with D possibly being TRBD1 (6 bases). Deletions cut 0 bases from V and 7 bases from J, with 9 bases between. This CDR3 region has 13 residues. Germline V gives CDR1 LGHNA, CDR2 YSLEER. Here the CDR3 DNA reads TGCGCCAGCAGCCAAGATTTGGACAGGACCCAGTACTTC. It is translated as CASSQDLDRTQYF.

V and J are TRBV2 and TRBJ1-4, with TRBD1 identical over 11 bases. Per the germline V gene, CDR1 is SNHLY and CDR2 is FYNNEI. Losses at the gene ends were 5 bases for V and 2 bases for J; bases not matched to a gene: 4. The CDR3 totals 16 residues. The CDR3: CASSYGTGGTNEKLFF. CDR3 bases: TGTGCCAGCAGTTACGGGACAGGGGGGACTAATGAAAAACTGTTTTTT.